The sequence of this T cell receptor (beta chain) was determined in a study of CD8+CD57+ T cells in acquired aplastic anemia. Overall study results and limits: In common between the patients and the controls were around 29 CD8+ CDR3 sequences.

This clonotype was counted a few times. What it binds is unknown. The germline V and J ends were trimmed by 1 base and 5 bases, with 6 bases remaining between them. The CDR3 is 13 residues long. Looked up from germline, CDR1 is SNHLY and CDR2 is FYNNEI. TCR beta VDJ combinations and CDR3 sequences were profiled from genomic DNA. Via MiXCR, TCRdb re-called the reads, giving one row per CDR3 protein. This sample carries hundreds of thousands of distinct CDR3 sequences, around 30% of them seen once, and the ten largest clones take 0.7% to 1%. For sequencing, patients were chosen who had shown expansion of CD8+CD57+ cells by flow cytometry. Among the patients, all had severe acquired aplastic anemia.

Sample: sorted CD4+, CD8+, or CD8+CD57+ T cells (not recorded which) from PBMCs. The J gene is TRBJ1-5, the V gene TRBV2, with D hard to call. The origin of this receptor is a human donor with aplastic anemia. CDR3 loop: CASSEGVHQPQHF. Written as DNA, the CDR3 is TGTGCCAGCAGTGAAGGGGTTCATCAGCCCCAGCATTTT.